This T cell receptor beta chain comes out of a study of T cell changes during pregnancy in multiple sclerosis. Data came from immunoSEQ multiplex PCR; TCRdb stores just in-frame clones and leaves some out. The sample carries roughly 90,000 clones, 85% to 95% recorded once. The CDR3 covers 15 residues. Trimming removed 1 base from V and 2 bases from J; junction bases left unmatched: 3. Germline CDR1 is LNHNV and CDR2 is YYDKDF (reference sequence). The chain is built from TRBV15 and TRBJ2-7, with 9 bases that match TRBD2. This TCR derives from a female donor with multiple sclerosis, enrolled in a pregnancy study. The source material was peripheral blood, sampled in the third trimester of pregnancy. Here the CDR3 reads CATSRASSGAYEQYF. Here the CDR3 DNA reads TGTGCCACCAGCAGAGCATCTAGCGGGGCCTACGAGCAGTACTTC.